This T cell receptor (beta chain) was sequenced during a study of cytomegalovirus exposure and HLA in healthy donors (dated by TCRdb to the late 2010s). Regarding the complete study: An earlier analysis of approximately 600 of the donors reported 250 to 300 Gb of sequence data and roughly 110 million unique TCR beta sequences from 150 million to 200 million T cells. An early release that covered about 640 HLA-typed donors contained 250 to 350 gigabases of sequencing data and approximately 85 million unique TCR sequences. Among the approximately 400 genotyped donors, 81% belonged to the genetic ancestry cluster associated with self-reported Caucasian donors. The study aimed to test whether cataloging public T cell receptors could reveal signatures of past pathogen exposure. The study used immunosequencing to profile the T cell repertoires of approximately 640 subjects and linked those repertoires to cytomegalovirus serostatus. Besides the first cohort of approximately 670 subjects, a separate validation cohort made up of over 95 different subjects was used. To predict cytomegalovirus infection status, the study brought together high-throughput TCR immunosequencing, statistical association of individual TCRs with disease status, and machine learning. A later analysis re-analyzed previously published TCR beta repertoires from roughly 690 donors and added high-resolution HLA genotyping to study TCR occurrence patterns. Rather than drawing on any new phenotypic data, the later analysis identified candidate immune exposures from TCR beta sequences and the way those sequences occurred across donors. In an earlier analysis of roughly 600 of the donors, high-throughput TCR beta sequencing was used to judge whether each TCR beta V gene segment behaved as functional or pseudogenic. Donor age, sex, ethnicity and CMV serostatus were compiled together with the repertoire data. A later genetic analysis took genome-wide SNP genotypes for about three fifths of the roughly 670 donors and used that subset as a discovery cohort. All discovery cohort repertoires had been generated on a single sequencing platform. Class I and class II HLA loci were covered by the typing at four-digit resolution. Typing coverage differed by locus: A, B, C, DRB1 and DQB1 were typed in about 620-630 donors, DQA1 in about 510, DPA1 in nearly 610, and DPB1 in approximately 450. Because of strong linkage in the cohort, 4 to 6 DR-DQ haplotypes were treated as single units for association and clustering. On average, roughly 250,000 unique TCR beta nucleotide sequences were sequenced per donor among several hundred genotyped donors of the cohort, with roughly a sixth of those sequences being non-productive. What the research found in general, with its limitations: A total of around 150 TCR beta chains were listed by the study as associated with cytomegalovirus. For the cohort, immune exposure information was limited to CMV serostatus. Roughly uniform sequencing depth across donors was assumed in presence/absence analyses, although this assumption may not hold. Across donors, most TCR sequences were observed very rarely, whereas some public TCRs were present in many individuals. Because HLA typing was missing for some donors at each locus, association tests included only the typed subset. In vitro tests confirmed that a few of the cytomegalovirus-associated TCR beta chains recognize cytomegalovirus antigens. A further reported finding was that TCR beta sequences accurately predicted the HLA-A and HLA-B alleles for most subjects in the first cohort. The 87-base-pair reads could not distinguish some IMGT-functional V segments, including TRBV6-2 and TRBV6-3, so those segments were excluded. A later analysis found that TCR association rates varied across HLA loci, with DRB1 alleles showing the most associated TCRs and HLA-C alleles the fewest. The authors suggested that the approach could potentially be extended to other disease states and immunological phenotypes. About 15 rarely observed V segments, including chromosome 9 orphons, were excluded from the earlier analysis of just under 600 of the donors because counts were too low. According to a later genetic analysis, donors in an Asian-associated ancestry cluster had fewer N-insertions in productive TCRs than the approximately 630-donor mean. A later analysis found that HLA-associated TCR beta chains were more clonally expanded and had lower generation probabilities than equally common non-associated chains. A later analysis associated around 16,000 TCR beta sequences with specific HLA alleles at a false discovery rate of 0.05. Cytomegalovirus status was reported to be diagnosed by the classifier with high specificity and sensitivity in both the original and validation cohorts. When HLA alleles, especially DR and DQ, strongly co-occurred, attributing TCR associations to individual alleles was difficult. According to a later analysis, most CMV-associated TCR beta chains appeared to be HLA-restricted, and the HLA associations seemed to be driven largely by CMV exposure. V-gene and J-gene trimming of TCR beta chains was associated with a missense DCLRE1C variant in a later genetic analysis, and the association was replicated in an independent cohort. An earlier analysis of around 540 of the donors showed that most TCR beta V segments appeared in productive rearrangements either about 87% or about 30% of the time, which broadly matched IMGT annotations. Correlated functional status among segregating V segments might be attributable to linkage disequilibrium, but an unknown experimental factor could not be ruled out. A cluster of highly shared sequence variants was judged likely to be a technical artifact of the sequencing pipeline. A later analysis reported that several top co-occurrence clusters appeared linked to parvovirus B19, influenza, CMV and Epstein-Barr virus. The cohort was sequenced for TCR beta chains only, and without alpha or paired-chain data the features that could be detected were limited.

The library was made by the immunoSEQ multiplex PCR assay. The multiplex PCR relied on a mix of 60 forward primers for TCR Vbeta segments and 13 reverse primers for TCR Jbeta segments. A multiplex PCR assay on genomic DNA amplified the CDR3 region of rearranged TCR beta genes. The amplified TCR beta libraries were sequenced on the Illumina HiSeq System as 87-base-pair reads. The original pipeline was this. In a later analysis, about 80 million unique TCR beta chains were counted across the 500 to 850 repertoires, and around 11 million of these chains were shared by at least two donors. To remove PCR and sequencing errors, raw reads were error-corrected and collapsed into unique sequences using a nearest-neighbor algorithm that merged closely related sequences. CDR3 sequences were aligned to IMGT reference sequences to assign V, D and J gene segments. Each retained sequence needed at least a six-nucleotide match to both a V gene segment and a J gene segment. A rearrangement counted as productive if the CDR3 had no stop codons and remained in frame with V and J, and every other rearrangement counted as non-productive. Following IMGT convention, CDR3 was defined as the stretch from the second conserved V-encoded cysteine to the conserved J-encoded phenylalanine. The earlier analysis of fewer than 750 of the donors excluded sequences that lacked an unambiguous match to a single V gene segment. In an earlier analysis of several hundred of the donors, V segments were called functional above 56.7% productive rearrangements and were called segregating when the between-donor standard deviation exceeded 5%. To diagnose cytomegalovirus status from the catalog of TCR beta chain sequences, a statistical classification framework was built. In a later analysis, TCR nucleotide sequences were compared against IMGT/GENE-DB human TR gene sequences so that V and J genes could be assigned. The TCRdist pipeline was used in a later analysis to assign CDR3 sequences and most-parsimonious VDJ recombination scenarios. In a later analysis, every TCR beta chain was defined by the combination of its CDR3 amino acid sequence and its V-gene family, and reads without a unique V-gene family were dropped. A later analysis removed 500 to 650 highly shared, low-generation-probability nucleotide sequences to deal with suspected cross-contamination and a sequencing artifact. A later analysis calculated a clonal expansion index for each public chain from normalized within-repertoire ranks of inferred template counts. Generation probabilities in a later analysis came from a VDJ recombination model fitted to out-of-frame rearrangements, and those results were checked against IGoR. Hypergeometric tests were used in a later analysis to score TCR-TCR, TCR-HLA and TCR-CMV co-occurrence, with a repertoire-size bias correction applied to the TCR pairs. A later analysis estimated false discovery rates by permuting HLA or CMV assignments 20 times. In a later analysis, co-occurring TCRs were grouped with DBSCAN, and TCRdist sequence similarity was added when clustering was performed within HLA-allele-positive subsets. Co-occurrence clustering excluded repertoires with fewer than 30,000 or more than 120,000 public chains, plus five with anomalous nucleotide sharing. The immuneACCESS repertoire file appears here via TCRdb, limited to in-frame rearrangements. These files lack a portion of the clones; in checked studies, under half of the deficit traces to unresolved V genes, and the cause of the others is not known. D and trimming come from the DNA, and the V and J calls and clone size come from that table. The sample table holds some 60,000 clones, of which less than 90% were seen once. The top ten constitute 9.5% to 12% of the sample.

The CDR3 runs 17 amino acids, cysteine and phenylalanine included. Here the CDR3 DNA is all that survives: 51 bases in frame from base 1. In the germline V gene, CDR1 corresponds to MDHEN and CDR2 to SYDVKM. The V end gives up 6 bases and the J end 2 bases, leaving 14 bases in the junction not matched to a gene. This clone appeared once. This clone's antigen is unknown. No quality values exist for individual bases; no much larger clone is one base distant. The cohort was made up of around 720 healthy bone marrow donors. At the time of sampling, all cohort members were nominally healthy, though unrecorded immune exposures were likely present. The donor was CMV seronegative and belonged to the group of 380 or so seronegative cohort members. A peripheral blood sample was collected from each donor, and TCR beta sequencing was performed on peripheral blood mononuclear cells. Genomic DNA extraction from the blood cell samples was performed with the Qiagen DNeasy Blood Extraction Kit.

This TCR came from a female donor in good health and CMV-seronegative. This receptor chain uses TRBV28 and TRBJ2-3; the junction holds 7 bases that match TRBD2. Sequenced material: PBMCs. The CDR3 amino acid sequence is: CASRSNTWGTNTDTQYF. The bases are TGTGCCAGCAGATCGAACACGTGGGGGACTAACACAGATACGCAGTATTTT.